These 23 T cell receptor beta chains came from one sample sequenced in a study of cytomegalovirus exposure and HLA in healthy donors. This PCR relied on a set of 60 Vbeta primers and 13 Jbeta primers. Clones were read by immunoSEQ multiplex PCR, and TCRdb kept only the in-frame ones, dropping some. The repertoire has about 120,000 clones, about 63% of them found once; the top ten carry 1.6%. Sequenced sample: PBMCs. The receptors shown here come from a man younger than 45 in good health and CMV-seropositive.

The chain uses TRBV7-3 and TRBJ2-1; 9 nucleotides align to TRBD2. The length of the CDR3 is 16 residues. In germline, CDR1 is SGHTA, CDR2 FQGTGA. V was pared by 5 bases and J by 5 bases, with 10 bases of the junction left unmatched. The CDR3 is CASSPSARGGDNEQFF. In nucleotides, the CDR3 is TGTGCCAGCAGCCCCTCCGCTCGCGGGGGGGACAATGAGCAGTTCTTC.

The V and J genes are TRBV7-6 and TRBJ2-7, with TRBD2 matching over 7 bases. Germline V gives CDR1 SGHVS, CDR2 FNYEAQ. The J segment lost 1 base and the V segment lost 1 base, leaving 10 bases of the junction unmatched. The CDR3 length is 17 residues. The CDR3: CASSLEPAGRFSYEQYF. The CDR3 DNA follows: TGTGCCAGCAGCTTAGAGCCAGCGGGAAGGTTTTCCTACGAGCAGTACTTC.

This sequence joins TRBV15 and TRBJ2-7; TRBD2 agrees at 7 bases. Germline values: CDR1 LNHNV, CDR2 YYDKDF (reference sequence). This CDR3 has 14 amino acids. After removal of 5 bases from V and 3 bases from J, the junction contained 7 bases not matched to a gene. The CDR3 region is CATSPTLANYEQYF. In DNA form, the CDR3 reads TGTGCCACCAGCCCCACACTAGCGAACTACGAGCAGTACTTC. Filled out from reference TRBV15 and TRBJ2-7, the complete variable domain reads DAMVIQNPRYQVTQFGKPVTLSCSQTLNHNVMYWYQQKSSQAPKLLFHYYDKDFNNEADTPDNFQSRRPNTSFCFLDIRSPGLGDTAMYLCATSPTLANYEQYFGPGTRLTVT.

V is TRBV4-1 and J is TRBJ1-3, with 7 bases lining up with TRBD1. Germline V gene data show CDR1 as MGHRA and CDR2 as YSYEKL. The CDR3 is 17 residues long. J lost 2 bases, V lost 4 bases, and 11 bases had no gene match. CDR3 in amino acids: CASSRPRQGLPGNTIYF. CDR3 sequence (DNA): TGCGCCAGCAGCCGCCCCCGACAGGGTCTACCTGGAAACACCATATATTTT.

This sequence joins TRBV5-1 and TRBJ1-4; possible D gene TRBD1, 5 bases. This CDR3 region has 14 residues. Germline CDR1 SGHRS, CDR2 YFSETQ. Trimming removed 4 bases at V and 8 bases at J, with 15 bases between. The CDR3 nucleotides read TGCGCCAGCAGCCCCCTGGCAGGGAAAGAAAAACTGTTTTTT. It encodes CASSPLAGKEKLFF.

This clone was picked up one time. V usage is TRBV15 and J usage is TRBJ1-5; D gene ambiguous. Germline V gene data show CDR1 as LNHNV and CDR2 as YYDKDF (reference sequence). CDR3 length: 12 amino acids. V lost 3 bases to trimming and J lost 7 bases, with 7 bases between them. The CDR3 reads CATSRIHQPQHF. In DNA, the CDR3 is TGTGCCACCAGCAGGATACACCAGCCCCAGCATTTT.

The chain joins TRBV20-1 to TRBJ1-2; 7 bases map to TRBD1. CDR1 is DFQATT, CDR2 SNEGSKA, per germline (reference sequence). CDR3 length: 11 amino acids. The junction had 4 bases not matched to a gene; V was cut back by 6 bases and J by 6 bases. The CDR3 sequence: CSAMTGNGYTF. The DNA for the CDR3 is TGCAGTGCAATGACAGGGAATGGCTACACCTTC.

The chain links TRBV5-1 to TRBJ2-3, with 8 bases identical to TRBD2. Germline V gene lookup returns CDR1 SGHRS and CDR2 YFSETQ. With 3 bases clipped from V and 2 bases from J, the junction kept 5 bases outside the gene matches. The length of the CDR3 is 15 residues. The CDR3 DNA reads as TGCGCCAGCAGCTCGAGCGGGAGCTTCACAGATACGCAGTATTTT. This encodes CASSSSGSFTDTQYF.

The chain uses TRBV14 and TRBJ2-5, with 9 bases lining up with TRBD2. There are 15 residues in the CDR3. CDR1 and CDR2 (germline): SGHDN, FVKESK. The V and J ends lost 5 bases and 4 bases, in that order; junction bases with no gene match: 8. CDR3 amino acids: CASSSRAGGVETQYF. The CDR3 DNA is TGTGCCAGCAGCTCACGAGCGGGAGGCGTAGAGACCCAGTACTTC.

The chain combines TRBV7-9 with TRBJ2-5, with TRBD2 matching 8 bases. The CDR3 is 15 residues long. Unmatched junction bases numbered 3, after V lost 2 bases and J lost 1 base. The germline gives CDR1 SEHNR, CDR2 FQNEAQ (reference sequence). The CDR3 reads CASSLLAGFQETQYF. CDR3 bases: TGTGCCAGCAGCTTATTAGCGGGATTCCAAGAGACCCAGTACTTC.

The chain uses TRBV27 and TRBJ2-5; D gene uncertain. Trimming took off 5 bases at V and 1 base at J, with 17 bases between the two ends. This CDR3 region has 16 residues. CDR1 and CDR2 from the germline V gene are MNHEY and SMNVEV (reference sequence). The DNA of the CDR3 is TGTGCCAGCAGTCCAGAGCCCCTGGCGGCCCAAGAGACCCAGTACTTC. Its protein product is CASSPEPLAAQETQYF.

This chain uses TRBV4-3 with TRBJ2-5; possible D gene TRBD1, 6 bases. This CDR3 has 13 residues. Germline lookup yields CDR1 LGHNA and CDR2 YSLEER. V lost 0 bases and J 11 bases, leaving 13 bases between the germline ends. CDR3 nucleotides: TGCGCCAGCAGCCAAGATCTTGAGGGGGAGCAGTACTTC. Amino acids: CASSQDLEGEQYF.

This clone showed up just a few times. The CDR3 bases are TGTGCCAGCAGTGAAGCGCTTCTTAGTGAAGCTTTCTTT. Translating gives CASSEALLSEAFF. J is TRBJ1-1 and V is TRBV2; D gene unclear. Germline CDR1 and CDR2: SNHLY and FYNNEI. The length of the CDR3 is 13 residues. The V end was cut by 0 bases, the J end by 7 bases, with 9 bases between.

The rearrangement uses TRBV5-5 and TRBJ1-1; D is undetermined. Trimming left V 0 bases short and J 7 bases short, with 10 bases between. Germline V CDR1 and CDR2: SGHKS, YYEKEE (reference sequence). The CDR3 runs 13 residues. Here the CDR3 DNA reads TGTGCCAGCAGCTTGGAGGTAGCGTTTGAAGCTTTCTTT. This translates into CASSLEVAFEAFF.

The V and J genes are TRBV7-2 and TRBJ2-7; the match to TRBD2 covers 8 bases. CDR3 size: 13 residues. Unmatched junction bases numbered 8, after V lost 8 bases and J lost 5 bases. Germline V gene sequence: CDR1 SGHTA, CDR2 FQGNSA. CDR3 nucleotides: TGTGCCAGCGGGACTAGAGTAGGGGACGAGCAGTACTTC. As protein: CASGTRVGDEQYF.

This clone was counted only a few times. This chain uses TRBV28 with TRBJ2-7, with a tentative D call TRBD2 (6 bases). V shed 4 bases and J shed 3 bases, with 16 bases lying between them. This CDR3 region has 15 residues. The germline CDR1 and CDR2 sequences are MDHEN and SYDVKM. CDR3 region: CASSSFRGKNYEQYF. The CDR3 region has the DNA TGTGCCAGCAGTTCTTTCCGGGGGAAGAACTACGAGCAGTACTTC.

The V gene is TRBV2, the J gene TRBJ2-7; tentatively, D is TRBD2 (6 bases). V lost 6 bases and J 12 bases, leaving 12 bases between the germline ends. The germline V gene encodes CDR1 SNHLY and CDR2 FYNNEI. This CDR3 is 10 amino acids long. The CDR3 spells CASSDTSPYF. In DNA, the CDR3 is TGTGCCAGCAGCGACACTAGCCCGTACTTC.

The V and J genes are TRBV7-2 and TRBJ1-1, with D possibly being TRBD1 (6 bases). With 5 bases removed from V and 1 base from J, the gap between germline ends came to 14 bases. The CDR3 is made up of 15 amino acids. From germline, CDR1 is SGHTA and CDR2 FQGNSA. CDR3 sequence reads: CASSPWGRANTEAFF. CDR3 DNA sequence: TGTGCCAGCAGCCCATGGGGGCGGGCGAACACTGAAGCTTTCTTT.

The chain has TRBV27 and TRBJ2-7; 7 bases are a match to TRBD2. The CDR3 is 12 residues long. Germline assignment: CDR1 MNHEY and CDR2 SMNVEV (reference sequence). The V and J ends lost 4 bases and 3 bases, in that order; junction bases with no gene match: 0. The CDR3 sequence is CASSSSGYEQYF. In nucleotides, the CDR3 is TGTGCCAGCAGTTCTAGCGGCTACGAGCAGTACTTC.

The rearrangement joins TRBV5-1 to TRBJ1-2; D gene uncertain. The length of the CDR3 is 14 residues. V was shortened by 1 base and J by 5 bases, with 12 bases between the two germline ends. Germline CDR1 SGHRS, CDR2 YFSETQ. In nucleotides, the CDR3 is TGCGCCAGCAGCTTGTTACGCGCGGGATATGGCTACACCTTC. It encodes CASSLLRAGYGYTF. Full variable domain (remainder filled in from reference TRBV5-1 and TRBJ1-2): KAGVTQTPRYLIKTRGQQVTLSCSPISGHRSVSWYQQTPGQGLQFLFEYFSETQRNKGNFPGRFSGRQFSNSRSEMNVSTLELGDSALYLCASSLLRAGYGYTFGSGTRLTVV.

The gene calls are TRBV6-5 and TRBJ2-3, with D perhaps matching TRBD2 (5 bases). In germline, CDR1 is MNHEY, CDR2 SVGAGI. Trimming removed 4 bases at V and 6 bases at J, with 20 bases between. CDR3 length: 16 amino acids. The CDR3 loop reads CASSLPRGAFGDTQYF. For the CDR3, the DNA is TGTGCCAGCAGTTTGCCCCGGGGAGCGTTTGGGGATACGCAGTATTTT.

The rearrangement uses TRBV30 and TRBJ1-5, with D unclear. Deletions cut 2 bases from V and 4 bases from J, with 9 bases between. The CDR3 totals 13 residues. Germline lookup yields CDR1 GTSNPN and CDR2 SVGIG (reference sequence). The CDR3: CAWSRRANQPQHF. CDR3 nucleotides: TGTGCCTGGAGTAGGAGGGCTAATCAGCCCCAGCATTTT.

The rearrangement links TRBV9 to TRBJ2-5; the match to TRBD2 covers 7 bases. The CDR3 has 15 residues. The germline V gene encodes CDR1 SGDLS and CDR2 YYNGEE. V was pared by 1 base and J by 0 bases, with 3 bases of the junction left unmatched. For the CDR3, the DNA is TGTGCCAGCAGCGTACTGGGGGGGTACCAAGAGACCCAGTACTTC. Translated: CASSVLGGYQETQYF.